The table lists the clone carrying this TCR beta chain with a count of one. TCRdb passed the RT-PCR reads through MiXCR, listing each CDR3 protein once. The sample holds around 27,000 distinct CDR3 sequences; around 7.9% are singletons and the top ten take around 50%. The sample originates from a study of patients and donors after allogeneic stem cell transplantation. This clonotype originated in a human donor who was either an allogeneic HSCT recipient or a stem cell or donor lymphocyte infusion donor (not recorded which). It is not recorded whose cells these are; they may come from a transplant donor. The material sequenced was blood, either unsorted or a sorted T cell fraction (not recorded which).

As DNA, the CDR3 is TGTGCCAGCAGTTTAGAAGGTAACCTGAACACCGGGGAGCTGTTTTTT. This codes for CASSLEGNLNTGELFF. The genes are TRBV28 and TRBJ2-2, with D uncertain. The V end lost 2 bases, the J end lost 1 base, and 11 bases lay between the germline ends. The CDR3 has 16 amino acids. The germline CDR1 and CDR2 sequences are MDHEN and SYDVKM.